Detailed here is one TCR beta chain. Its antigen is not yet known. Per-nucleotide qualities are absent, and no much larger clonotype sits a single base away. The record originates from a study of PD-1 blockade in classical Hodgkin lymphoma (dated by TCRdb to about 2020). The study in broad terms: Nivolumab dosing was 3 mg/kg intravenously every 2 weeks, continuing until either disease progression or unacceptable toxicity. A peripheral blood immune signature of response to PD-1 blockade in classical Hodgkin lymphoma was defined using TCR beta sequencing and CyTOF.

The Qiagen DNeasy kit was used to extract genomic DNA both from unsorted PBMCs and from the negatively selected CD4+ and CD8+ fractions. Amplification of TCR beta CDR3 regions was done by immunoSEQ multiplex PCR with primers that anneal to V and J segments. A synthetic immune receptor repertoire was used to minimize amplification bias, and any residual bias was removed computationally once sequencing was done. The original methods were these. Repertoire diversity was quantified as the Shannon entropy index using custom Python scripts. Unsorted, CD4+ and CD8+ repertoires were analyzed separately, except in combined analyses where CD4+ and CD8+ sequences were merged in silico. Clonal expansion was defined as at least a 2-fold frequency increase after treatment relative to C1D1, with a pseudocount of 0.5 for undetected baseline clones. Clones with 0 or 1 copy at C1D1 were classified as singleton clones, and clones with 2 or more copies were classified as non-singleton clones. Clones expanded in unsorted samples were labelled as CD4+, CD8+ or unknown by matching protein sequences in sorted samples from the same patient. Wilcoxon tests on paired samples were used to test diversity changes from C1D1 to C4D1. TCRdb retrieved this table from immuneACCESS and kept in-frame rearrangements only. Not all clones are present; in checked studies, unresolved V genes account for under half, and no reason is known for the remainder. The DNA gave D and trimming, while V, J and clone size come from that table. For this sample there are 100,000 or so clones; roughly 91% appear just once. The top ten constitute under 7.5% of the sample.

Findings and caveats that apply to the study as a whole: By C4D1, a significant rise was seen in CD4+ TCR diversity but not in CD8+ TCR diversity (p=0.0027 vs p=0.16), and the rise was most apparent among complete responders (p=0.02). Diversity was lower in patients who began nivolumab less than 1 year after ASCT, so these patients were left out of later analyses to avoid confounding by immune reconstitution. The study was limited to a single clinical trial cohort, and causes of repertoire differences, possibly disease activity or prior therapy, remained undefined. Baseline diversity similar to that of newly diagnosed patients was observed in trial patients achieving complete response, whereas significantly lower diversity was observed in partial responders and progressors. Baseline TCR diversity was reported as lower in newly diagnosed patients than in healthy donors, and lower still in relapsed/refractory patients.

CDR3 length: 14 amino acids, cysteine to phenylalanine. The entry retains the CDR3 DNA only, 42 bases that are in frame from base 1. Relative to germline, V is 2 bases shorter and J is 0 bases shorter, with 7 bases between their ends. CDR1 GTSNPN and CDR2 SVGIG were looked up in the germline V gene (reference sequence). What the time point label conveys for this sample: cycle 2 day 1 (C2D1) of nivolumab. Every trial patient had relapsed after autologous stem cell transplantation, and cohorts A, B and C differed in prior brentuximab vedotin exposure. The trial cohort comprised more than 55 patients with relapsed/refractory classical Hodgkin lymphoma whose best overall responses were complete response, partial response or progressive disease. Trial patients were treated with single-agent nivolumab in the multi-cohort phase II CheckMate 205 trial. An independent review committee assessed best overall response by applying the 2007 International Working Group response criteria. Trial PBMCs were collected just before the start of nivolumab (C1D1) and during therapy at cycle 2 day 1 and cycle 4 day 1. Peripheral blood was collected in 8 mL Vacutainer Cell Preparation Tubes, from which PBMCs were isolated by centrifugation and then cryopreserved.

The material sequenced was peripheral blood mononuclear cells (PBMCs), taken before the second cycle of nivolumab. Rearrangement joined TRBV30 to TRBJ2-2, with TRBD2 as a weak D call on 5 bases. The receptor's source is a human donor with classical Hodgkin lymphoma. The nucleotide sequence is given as TGTGCCTGGAGTCGGGGTGCGAACACCGGGGAGCTGTTTTTT. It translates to CAWSRGANTGELFF.